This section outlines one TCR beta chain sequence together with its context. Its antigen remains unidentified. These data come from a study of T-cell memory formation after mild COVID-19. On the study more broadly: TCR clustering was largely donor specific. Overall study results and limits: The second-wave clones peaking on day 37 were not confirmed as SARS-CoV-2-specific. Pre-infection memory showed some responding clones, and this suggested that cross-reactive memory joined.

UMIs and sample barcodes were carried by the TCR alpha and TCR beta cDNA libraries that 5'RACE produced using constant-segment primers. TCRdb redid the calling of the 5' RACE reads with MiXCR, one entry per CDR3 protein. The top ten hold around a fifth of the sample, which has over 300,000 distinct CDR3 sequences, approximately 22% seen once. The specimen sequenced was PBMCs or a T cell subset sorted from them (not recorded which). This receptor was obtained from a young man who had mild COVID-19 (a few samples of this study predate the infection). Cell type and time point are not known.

The DNA of the CDR3 is TGTGCCAGCAGCCCCCAACGTCACGGAGAGACCCAGTACTTC. Protein: CASSPQRHGETQYF. The gene calls are TRBV7-2 and TRBJ2-5; D call uncertain. CDR1 and CDR2 (germline): SGHTA, FQGNSA. This CDR3 contains 14 residues. V gave up 5 bases and J gave up 4 bases, with 14 bases separating them.